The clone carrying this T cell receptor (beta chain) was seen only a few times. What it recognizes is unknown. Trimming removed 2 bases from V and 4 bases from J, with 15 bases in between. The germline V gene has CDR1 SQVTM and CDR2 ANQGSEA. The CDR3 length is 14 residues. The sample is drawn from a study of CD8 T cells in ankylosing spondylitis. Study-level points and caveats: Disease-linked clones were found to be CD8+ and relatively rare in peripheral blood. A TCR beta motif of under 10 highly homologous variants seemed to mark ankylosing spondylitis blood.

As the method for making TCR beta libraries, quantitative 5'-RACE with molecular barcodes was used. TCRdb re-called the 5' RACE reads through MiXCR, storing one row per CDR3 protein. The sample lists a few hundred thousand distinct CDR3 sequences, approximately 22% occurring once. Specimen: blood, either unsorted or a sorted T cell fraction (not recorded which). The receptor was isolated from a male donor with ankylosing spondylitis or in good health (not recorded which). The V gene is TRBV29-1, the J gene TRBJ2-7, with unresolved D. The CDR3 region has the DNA TGCAGCGTTGAACCCGAAAACGGCGGATACGAGCAGTACTTC. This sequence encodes CSVEPENGGYEQYF.